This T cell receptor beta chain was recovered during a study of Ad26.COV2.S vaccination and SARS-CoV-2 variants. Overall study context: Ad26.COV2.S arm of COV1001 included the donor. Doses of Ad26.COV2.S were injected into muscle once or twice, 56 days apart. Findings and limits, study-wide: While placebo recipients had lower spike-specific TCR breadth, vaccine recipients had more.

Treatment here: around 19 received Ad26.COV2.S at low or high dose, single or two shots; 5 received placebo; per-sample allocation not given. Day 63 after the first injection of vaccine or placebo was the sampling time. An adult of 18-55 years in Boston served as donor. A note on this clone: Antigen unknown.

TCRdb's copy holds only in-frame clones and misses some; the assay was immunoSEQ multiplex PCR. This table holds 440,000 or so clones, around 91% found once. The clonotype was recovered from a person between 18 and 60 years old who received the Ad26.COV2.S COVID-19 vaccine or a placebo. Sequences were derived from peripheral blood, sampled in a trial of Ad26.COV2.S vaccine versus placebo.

The CDR3 sequence: CASRSHGGYAGELFF. CDR3 bases: TGTGCCAGCAGGTCACACGGGGGCTACGCCGGGGAGCTGTTTTTT. The chain combines TRBV9 with TRBJ2-2; D may be TRBD1 or TRBD2 (6 bases each). The CDR3 spans 15 residues. The V and J ends lost 5 bases and 6 bases respectively, with 17 bases between them. Germline CDR1 and CDR2: SGDLS and YYNGEE.